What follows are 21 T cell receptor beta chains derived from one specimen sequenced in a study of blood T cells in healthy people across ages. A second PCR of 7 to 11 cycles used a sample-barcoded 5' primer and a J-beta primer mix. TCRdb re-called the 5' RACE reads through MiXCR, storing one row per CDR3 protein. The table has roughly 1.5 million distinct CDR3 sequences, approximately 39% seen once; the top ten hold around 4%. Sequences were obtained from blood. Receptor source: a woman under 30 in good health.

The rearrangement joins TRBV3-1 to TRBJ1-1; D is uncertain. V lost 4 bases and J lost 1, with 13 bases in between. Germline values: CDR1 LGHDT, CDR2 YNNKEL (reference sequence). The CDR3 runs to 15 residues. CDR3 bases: TGTGCCAGCAGCCGCCGCCCGGCGGGGAACACTGAAGCTTTCTTT. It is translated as CASSRRPAGNTEAFF. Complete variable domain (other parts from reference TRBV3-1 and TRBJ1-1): DTAVSQTPKYLVTQMGNDKSIKCEQNLGHDTMYWYKQDSKKFLKIMFSYNNKELIINETVPNRFSPKSPDKAHLNLHINSLELGDSAVYFCASSRRPAGNTEAFFGQGTRLTVV.

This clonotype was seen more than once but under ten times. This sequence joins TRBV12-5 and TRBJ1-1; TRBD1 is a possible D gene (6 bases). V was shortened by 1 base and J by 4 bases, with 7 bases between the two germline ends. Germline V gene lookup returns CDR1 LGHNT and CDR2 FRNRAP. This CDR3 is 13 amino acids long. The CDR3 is CASGLEGGTEAFF. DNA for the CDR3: TGTGCTAGTGGTTTGGAGGGGGGCACTGAAGCTTTCTTT.

As DNA, the CDR3 is TGTGCCAGCAGGGACCCATGGCGCAATGAGCAGTACTTC. Translating gives CASRDPWRNEQYF. The chain is built from TRBV7-2 and TRBJ2-7; D not resolved. The CDR3 sequence is 13 residues long. The germline V gene has CDR1 SGHTA and CDR2 FQGNSA. V was shortened by 6 bases and J by 7 bases, with 16 bases between the two germline ends.

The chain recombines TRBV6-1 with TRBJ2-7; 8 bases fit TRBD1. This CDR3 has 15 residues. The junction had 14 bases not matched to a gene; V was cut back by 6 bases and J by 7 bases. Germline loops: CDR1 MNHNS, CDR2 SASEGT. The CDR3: CASRIDRGAYNEQYF. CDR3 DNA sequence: TGTGCCAGCAGAATAGACAGGGGTGCCTACAATGAGCAGTACTTC.

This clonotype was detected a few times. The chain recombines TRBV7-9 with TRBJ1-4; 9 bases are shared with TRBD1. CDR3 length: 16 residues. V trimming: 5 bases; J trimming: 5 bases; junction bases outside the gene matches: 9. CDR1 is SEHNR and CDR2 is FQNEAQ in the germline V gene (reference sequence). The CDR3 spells CASSRTGEGVNEKLFF. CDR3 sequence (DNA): TGTGCCAGCAGCCGGACAGGGGAGGGCGTCAATGAAAAACTGTTTTTT.

CDR3: CASSQFGAAIGYTF. The DNA of the CDR3 is TGTGCCAGCAGCCAGTTTGGGGCTGCGATTGGCTACACCTTC. This chain links TRBV4-2 with TRBJ1-2; D possibly corresponds to TRBD1 (5 bases). V was clipped by 3 bases and J by 7 bases, with 15 bases between them. The germline gives CDR1 LGHNA, CDR2 YNFKEQ. The CDR3 extends over 14 amino acids.

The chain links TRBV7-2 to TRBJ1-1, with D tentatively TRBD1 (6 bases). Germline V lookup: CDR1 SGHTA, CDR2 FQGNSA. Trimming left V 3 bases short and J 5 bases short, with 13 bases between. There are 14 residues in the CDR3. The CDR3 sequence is CASSFVPGATEAFF. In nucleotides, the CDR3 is TGTGCCAGCAGCTTCGTTCCGGGGGCGACTGAAGCTTTCTTT.

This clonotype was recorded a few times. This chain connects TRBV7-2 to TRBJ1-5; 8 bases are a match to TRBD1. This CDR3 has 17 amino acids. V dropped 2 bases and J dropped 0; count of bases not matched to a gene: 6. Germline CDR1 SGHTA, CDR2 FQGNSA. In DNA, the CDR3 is TGTGCCAGCAGCTTACCCAGACAGGGGTATAGCAATCAGCCCCAGCATTTT. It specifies CASSLPRQGYSNQPQHF.

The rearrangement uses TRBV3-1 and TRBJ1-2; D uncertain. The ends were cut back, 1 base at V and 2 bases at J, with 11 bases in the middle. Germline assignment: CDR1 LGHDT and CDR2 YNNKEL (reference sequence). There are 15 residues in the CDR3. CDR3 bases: TGTGCCAGCAGCCAAGGAGTGGGCCTCAACTATGGCTACACCTTC. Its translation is CASSQGVGLNYGYTF. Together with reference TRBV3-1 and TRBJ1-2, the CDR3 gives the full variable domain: DTAVSQTPKYLVTQMGNDKSIKCEQNLGHDTMYWYKQDSKKFLKIMFSYNNKELIINETVPNRFSPKSPDKAHLNLHINSLELGDSAVYFCASSQGVGLNYGYTFGSGTRLTVV.

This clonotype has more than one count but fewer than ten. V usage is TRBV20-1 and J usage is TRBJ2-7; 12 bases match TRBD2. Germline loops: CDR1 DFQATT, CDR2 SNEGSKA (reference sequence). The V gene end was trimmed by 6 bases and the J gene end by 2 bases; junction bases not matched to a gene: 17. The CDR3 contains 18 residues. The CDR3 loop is CSAADPGLAGLRPYEQYF. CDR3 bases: TGCAGTGCCGCGGACCCGGGACTAGCGGGCCTACGACCCTACGAGCAGTACTTC.

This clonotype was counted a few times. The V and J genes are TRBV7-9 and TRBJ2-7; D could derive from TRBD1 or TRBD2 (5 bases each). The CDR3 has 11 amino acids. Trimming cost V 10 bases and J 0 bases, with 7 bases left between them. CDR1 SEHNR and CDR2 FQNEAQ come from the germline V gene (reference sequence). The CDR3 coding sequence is TGTGCCACGAGGGGCTCCTACGAGCAGTACTTC. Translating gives CATRGSYEQYF.

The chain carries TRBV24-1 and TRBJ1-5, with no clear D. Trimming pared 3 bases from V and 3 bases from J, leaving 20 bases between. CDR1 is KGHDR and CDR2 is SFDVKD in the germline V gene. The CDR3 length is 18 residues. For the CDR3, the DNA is TGTGCCACCAGTGATACCACAACTGGAAACATCAACAATCAGCCCCAGCATTTT. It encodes CATSDTTTGNINNQPQHF.

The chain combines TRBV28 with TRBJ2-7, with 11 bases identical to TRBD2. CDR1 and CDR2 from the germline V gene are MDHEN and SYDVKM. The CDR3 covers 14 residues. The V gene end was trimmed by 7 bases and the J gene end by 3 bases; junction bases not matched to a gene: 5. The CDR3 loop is CASIAGGPSYEQYF. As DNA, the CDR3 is TGTGCCAGCATAGCGGGAGGGCCGAGCTACGAGCAGTACTTC.

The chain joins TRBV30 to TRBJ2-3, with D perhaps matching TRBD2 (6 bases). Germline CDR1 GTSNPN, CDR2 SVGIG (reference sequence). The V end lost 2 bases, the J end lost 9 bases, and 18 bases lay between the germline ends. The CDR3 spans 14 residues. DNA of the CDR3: TGTGCCTGGAGTTCCCAAGGCGGCGGGGAGACGCAGTATTTT. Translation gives CAWSSQGGGETQYF.

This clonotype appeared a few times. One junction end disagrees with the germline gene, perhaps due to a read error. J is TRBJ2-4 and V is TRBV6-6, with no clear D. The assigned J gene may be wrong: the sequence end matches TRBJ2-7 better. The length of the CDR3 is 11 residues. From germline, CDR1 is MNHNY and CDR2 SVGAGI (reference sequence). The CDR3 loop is CASRYFDEQYF. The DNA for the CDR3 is TGTGCCAGCAGATACTTTGACGAGCAGTACTTC.

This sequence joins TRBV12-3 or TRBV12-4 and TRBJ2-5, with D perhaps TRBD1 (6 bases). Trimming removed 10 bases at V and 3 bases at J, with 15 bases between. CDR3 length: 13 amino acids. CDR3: CATRSDRKETQYF. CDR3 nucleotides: TGTGCCACGAGATCGGACAGAAAAGAGACCCAGTACTTC.

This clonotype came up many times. CDR3 loop: CASSQARDYGYTF. For the CDR3, the DNA is TGCGCCAGCAGCCAAGCTCGGGACTATGGCTACACCTTC. The chain carries TRBV4-3 and TRBJ1-2; D is unclear. CDR1 LGHNA and CDR2 YSLEER come from the germline V gene. CDR3 size: 13 residues. The V end lost 1 base, the J end lost 3 bases, and 6 bases lay between the germline ends.

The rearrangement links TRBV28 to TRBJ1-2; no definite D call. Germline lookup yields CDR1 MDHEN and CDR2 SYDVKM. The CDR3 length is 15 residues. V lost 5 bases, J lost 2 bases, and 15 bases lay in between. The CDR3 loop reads CASSPPRPTNYGYTF. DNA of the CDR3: TGTGCCAGCAGTCCCCCCAGGCCGACGAACTATGGCTACACCTTC.

This CDR3 reads CASSEGGGGLTDTQYF. The CDR3 nucleotides read TGTGCCAGCAGTGAAGGGGGCGGGGGACTTACAGATACGCAGTATTTT. This chain uses TRBV6-1 with TRBJ2-3; 7 bases match TRBD2. Germline CDR1 and CDR2: MNHNS and SASEGT. The trim removed 1 base at V and 3 bases at J, leaving 7 bases unmatched. The CDR3 is 16 residues long.

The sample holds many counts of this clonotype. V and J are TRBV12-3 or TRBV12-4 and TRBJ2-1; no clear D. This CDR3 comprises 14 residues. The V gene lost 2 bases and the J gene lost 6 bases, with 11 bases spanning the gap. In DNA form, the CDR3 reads TGTGCCAGCAGTTTACCGCGTCCCCCCAATGAGCAGTTCTTC. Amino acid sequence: CASSLPRPPNEQFF.

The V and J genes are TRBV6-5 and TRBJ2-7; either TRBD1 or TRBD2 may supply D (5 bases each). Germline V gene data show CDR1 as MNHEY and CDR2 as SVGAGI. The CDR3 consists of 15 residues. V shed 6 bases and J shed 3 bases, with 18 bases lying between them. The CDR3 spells CASRRDGAVFYEQYF. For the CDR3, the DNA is TGTGCCAGCAGACGGGACGGCGCCGTTTTCTACGAGCAGTACTTC.